This passage covers 13 T cell receptor beta chains from one sample sequenced in a study of OX40 agonist ivuxolimab in advanced cancers. Libraries were prepared by immunoSEQ multiplex PCR; TCRdb keeps only in-frame clonotypes and omits some of them. Among 65,000 to 80,000 clones listed, about 89% were seen once. This specimen consisted of CD4+ or CD8+ T cells sorted from blood, obtained in a trial of the OX40 agonist ivuxolimab. The source of these receptors is an adult with an advanced solid tumor such as melanoma, head and neck, liver or kidney cancer.

This chain connects TRBV29-1 to TRBJ2-7; D ambiguous. Between the trimmed V and J ends, which lost 6 bases and 3 bases, there was a span of 12 bases. In germline, CDR1 is SQVTM, CDR2 ANQGSEA. This CDR3 spans 12 amino acids. The CDR3 is CSVLGYDYEQYF. The CDR3 bases are TGCAGCGTCCTCGGGTATGACTACGAGCAGTACTTC.

The chain carries TRBV28 and TRBJ1-2, with no clear D. This CDR3 has 14 residues. The ends were cut back, 1 base at V and 1 base at J, with 7 bases in the middle. In germline, CDR1 is MDHEN, CDR2 SYDVKM. CDR3 region: CASSLLRFNYGYTF. CDR3 bases: TGTGCCAGCAGTTTATTAAGGTTTAACTATGGCTACACCTTC.

The chain recombines TRBV27 with TRBJ1-4; possibly TRBD1 for D (5 bases). Per the germline V gene, CDR1 is MNHEY and CDR2 is SMNVEV (reference sequence). V was pared by 6 bases and J by 4 bases, with 12 bases between. This CDR3 region has 14 residues. CDR3 nucleotides: TGTGCCAGCAGCCCTTGGGGCATTAATGAAAAACTGTTTTTT. Translating gives CASSPWGINEKLFF.

This clone has only a few counts. The CDR3: CAIADREGMNTEAFF. The CDR3 coding sequence is TGTGCCATCGCGGACAGGGAGGGAATGAACACTGAAGCTTTCTTT. The chain recombines TRBV10-3 with TRBJ1-1, with 8 bases fitting TRBD1. Germline V gene sequence: CDR1 ENHRY, CDR2 SYGVKD. CDR3 size: 15 residues. With 8 bases clipped from V and 0 bases from J, the junction kept 8 bases outside the gene matches.

The chain combines TRBV5-4 with TRBJ2-1; no firm D call. V shed 0 bases and J shed 14 bases, with 15 bases lying between them. The CDR3 length is 13 residues. Germline V gene sequence: CDR1 SGHNT, CDR2 YYREEE (reference sequence). In nucleotides, the CDR3 is TGTGCCAGCAGCTTGGCCCCGGACGATCTCGAGTTCTTC. Translating it yields CASSLAPDDLEFF.

V and J are TRBV19 and TRBJ1-3; D is perhaps TRBD1 (5 bases). Trimming took off 7 bases at V and 3 bases at J, with 10 bases between the two ends. CDR3 size: 13 residues. The germline CDR1 and CDR2 sequences are LNHDA and SQIVND (reference sequence). This CDR3 reads CASISGNGNTIYF. CDR3 DNA: TGTGCCAGTATTTCAGGGAATGGAAACACCATATATTTT.

The chain carries TRBV28 and TRBJ2-1; 10 nucleotides match TRBD2. Trimming removed 6 bases from V and 1 base from J; junction bases left unmatched: 6. The CDR3 is 16 amino acids. Germline loops: CDR1 MDHEN, CDR2 SYDVKM. The CDR3 region is CASSRLAGRSYNEQFF. In DNA form, the CDR3 reads TGTGCCAGCAGCAGACTAGCGGGTCGGTCCTACAATGAGCAGTTCTTC.

The chain uses TRBV15 and TRBJ2-2, with D possibly being TRBD2 (6 bases). Trimming cost V 4 bases and J 1 base, with 7 bases left between them. Germline V gene sequence: CDR1 LNHNV, CDR2 YYDKDF (reference sequence). The CDR3 has 14 amino acids. The CDR3 DNA reads TGTGCCACCAGCACGCGGGAGAACACCGGGGAGCTGTTTTTT. Protein product: CATSTRENTGELFF.

The chain employs TRBV4-3 and TRBJ1-2; a weak D match, TRBD1 (6 bases). The germline CDR1 and CDR2 sequences are LGHNA and YSLEER. This CDR3 has 15 amino acids. The V end lost 3 bases, the J end lost 4 bases, and 15 bases lay between the germline ends. The CDR3 region has the DNA TGCGCCAGCAGCCAGGTCACAGGGAAGGGCTATGGCTACACCTTC. Translated, it gives CASSQVTGKGYGYTF.

V usage is TRBV20-1 and J usage is TRBJ1-1; D remains ambiguous. V dropped 5 bases and J dropped 3 bases, with 7 bases sitting between them. CDR1 is DFQATT, CDR2 SNEGSKA, per germline (reference sequence). CDR3 length equals 11 residues. CDR3 residues: CSAGSDTEAFF. The CDR3 DNA reads TGCAGTGCTGGCTCTGACACTGAAGCTTTCTTT.

The V call is TRBV28, the J call TRBJ1-3, with TRBD1 identical over 10 bases. This CDR3 has 16 residues. CDR1 and CDR2 from the germline V gene are MDHEN and SYDVKM. Trimming cost V 3 bases and J 4 bases; bases outside gene matches: 6. The chain's CDR3 is CASSLDRGSSGNTIYF. The CDR3 bases are TGTGCCAGCAGTTTGGACAGGGGGTCATCCGGAAACACCATATATTTT.

The rearrangement uses TRBV30 and TRBJ2-3, with D uncertain. Germline CDR1 is GTSNPN and CDR2 is SVGIG (reference sequence). The CDR3 spans 10 residues. Trimming shortened V by 0 bases and J by 14 bases, and 9 bases separated the two germline ends. As DNA, the CDR3 is TGTGCCTGGAGTGTGCAGACATTGTATTTT. It yields the protein CAWSVQTLYF.

The V and J genes are TRBV9 and TRBJ2-1; 7 nucleotides match TRBD2. The germline CDR1 and CDR2 sequences are SGDLS and YYNGEE. The CDR3 has 13 amino acids. The V segment lost 0 bases and the J segment 9 bases; nucleotides outside the gene matches: 3. The CDR3 reads CASSVGGEGEQFF. CDR3 nucleotides: TGTGCCAGCAGCGTAGGCGGGGAGGGTGAGCAGTTCTTC.